This is a list of T cell receptor beta chains from one sample in a study of cytomegalovirus exposure and HLA in healthy donors. Data came from immunoSEQ multiplex PCR; TCRdb stores just in-frame clones and leaves some out. The sample lists roughly 100,000 clones, over 70% occurring once. Sequenced: PBMCs. The receptors here all came from a male donor in good health and CMV-seronegative. Each CDR3 is given with its conserved first and last residue.

V	J	CDR3
TRBV6-1	TRBJ2-1	CASSEPGGPYNEQFF
TRBV6-6	TRBJ1-1	CASSPTRQSSQAFF
TRBV7-9	TRBJ2-3	CASSRHSGRQGSDTQYF
TRBV11-3	TRBJ1-1	CASSPRAQTTEAFF
TRBV5-5	TRBJ1-2	CASSLAIRDRGFSYGYTF
TRBV6-6	TRBJ1-5	CASRAFANQPQHF
TRBV30	TRBJ1-1	CACKNRGNTEAFF
TRBV2	TRBJ2-7	CASSPGLAGRQQYF
TRBV19	TRBJ2-5	CASSIGDQETQYF
TRBV6-5	TRBJ1-1	CASSVRGRSTEAFF
TRBV30	TRBJ2-7	CAWSAETGGSYEQYF